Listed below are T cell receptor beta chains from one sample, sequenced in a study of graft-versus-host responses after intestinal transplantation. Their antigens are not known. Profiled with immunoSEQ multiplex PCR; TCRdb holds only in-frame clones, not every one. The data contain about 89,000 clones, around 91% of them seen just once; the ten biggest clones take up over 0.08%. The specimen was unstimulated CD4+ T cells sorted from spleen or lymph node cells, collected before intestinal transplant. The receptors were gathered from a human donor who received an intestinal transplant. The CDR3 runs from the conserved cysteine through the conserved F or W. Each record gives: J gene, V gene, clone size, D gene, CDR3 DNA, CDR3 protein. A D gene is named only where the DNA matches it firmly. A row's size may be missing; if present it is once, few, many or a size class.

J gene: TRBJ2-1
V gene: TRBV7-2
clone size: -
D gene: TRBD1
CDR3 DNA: TGTGCCAGCAGCTGGGACAGAACCAATGAGCAGTTCTTC
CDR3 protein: CASSWDRTNEQFF

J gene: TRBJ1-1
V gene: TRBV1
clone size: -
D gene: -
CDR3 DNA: TGCACCAGCAGCCCCCACATGGTAAAGGCTTTCTTT
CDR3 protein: CTSSPHMVKAFF

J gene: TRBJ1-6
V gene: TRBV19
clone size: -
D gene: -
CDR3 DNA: TGTGCCAGTAGTTTTACCTATAATTCACCCCTCCACTTT
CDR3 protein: CASSFTYNSPLHF

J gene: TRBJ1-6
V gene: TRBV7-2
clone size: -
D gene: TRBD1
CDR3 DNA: TGTGCCAGCAGCCCAGACAGGGAAGTAACACCCCTCCACTTT
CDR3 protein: CASSPDREVTPLHF

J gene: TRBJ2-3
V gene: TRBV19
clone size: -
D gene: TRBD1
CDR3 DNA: TGTGCCAGCGCGGGACAGGGGGTGCCCTCCGGCACAGATACGCAGTATTTT
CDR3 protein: CASAGQGVPSGTDTQYF

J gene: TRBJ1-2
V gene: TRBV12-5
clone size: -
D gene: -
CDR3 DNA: TGTGCTAGTGGTTCCCCCGGGACACATTATGGCTACACCTTC
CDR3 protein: CASGSPGTHYGYTF

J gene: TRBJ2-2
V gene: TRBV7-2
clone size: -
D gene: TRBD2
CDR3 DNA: TGTGCCAGCAGCTCGCGGGGGACGAACACCGGGGAGCTGTTTTTT
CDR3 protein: CASSSRGTNTGELFF

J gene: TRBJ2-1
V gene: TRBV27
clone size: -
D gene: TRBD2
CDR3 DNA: TGTGCCAGCAGTTCCCCCGCTCTAGCGGGGGGGGAGTTCTTC
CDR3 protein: CASSSPALAGGEFF

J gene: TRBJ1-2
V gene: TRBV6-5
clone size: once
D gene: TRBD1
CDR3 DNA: TGTGCCAGCAGAGACAGGGGAGCCTATGGCTACACCTTC
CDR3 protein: CASRDRGAYGYTF

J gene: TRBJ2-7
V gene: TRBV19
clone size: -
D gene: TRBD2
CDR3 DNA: TGTGCCAGTAGTCCCTCGGGACTAGCGGGGGGATCCCGGCAGTACTTC
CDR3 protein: CASSPSGLAGGSRQYF

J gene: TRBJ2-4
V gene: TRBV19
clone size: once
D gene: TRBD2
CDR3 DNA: TGTGCCAGTAAAAGGGCGGGCGGGGGGCTGAACATTCAGTACTTC
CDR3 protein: CASKRAGGGLNIQYF

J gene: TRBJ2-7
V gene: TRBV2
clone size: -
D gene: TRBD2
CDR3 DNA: TGTGCCAGCAGTTTAAGGACTAGCGGGGGGGCCTACGAGCAGTACTTC
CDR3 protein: CASSLRTSGGAYEQYF

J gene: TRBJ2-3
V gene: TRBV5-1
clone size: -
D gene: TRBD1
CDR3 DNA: TGCGCCAGCAGTCTGGACAGGGCGGGGACAGATACGCAGTATTTT
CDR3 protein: CASSLDRAGTDTQYF

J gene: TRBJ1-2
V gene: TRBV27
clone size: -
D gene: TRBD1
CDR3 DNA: TGTGCCAGCAGCCGAGGACAGGGTTGGTATGGCTACACCTTC
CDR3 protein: CASSRGQGWYGYTF

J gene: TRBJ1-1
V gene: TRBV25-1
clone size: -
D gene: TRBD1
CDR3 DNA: TGTGCCAGCAGGGCGACAGGGGCCACCCACACTGAAGCTTTCTTT
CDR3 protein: CASRATGATHTEAFF

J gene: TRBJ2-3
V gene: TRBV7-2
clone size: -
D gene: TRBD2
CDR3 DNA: TGTGCCAGCAGCCCACGGGGGGTTCCAGATACGCAGTATTTT
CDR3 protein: CASSPRGVPDTQYF

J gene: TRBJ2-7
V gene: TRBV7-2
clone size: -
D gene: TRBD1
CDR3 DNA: TGTGCCAGCAGCTTAGTCCACAGGGGGGAGCAGTACTTC
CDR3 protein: CASSLVHRGEQYF

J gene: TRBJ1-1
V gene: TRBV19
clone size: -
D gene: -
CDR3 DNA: TGTGCCAGTAGTATCTTCCCGAACACTGAAGCTTTCTTT
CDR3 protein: CASSIFPNTEAFF

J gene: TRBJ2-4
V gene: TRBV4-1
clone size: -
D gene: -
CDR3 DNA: TGCGCCAGCAGCCAAGGGGGGCTGGACATTCAGTACTTC
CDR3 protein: CASSQGGLDIQYF

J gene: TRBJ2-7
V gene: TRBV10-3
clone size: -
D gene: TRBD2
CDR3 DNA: TGTGCCATCAGTGATTTAAGTAGCGGGGAAATCGAGCAGTACTTC
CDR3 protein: CAISDLSSGEIEQYF

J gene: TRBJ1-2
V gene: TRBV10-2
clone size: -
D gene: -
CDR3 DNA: TGCGCCAGCAGTGTCGCGTGGGCAGGCTATGGCTACACCTTC
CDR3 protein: CASSVAWAGYGYTF

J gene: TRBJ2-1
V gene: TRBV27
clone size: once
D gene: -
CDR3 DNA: TGTGCCAGCCGCCGGGACTCCCTTAAGGGCTCCTACAATGAGCAGTTCTTC
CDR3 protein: CASRRDSLKGSYNEQFF

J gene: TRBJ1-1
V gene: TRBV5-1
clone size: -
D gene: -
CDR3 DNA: TGCGCCAGCACTTCGGCAGGGGACATGAACACTGAAGCTTTCTTT
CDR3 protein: CASTSAGDMNTEAFF

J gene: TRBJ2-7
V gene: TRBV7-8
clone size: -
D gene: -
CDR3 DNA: TGTGCCAGCAGCTTAGTGGTCAGTTCCTACGAGCAGTACTTC
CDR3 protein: CASSLVVSSYEQYF

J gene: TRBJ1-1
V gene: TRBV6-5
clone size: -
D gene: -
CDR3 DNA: TGTGCCAGCAGCCGAAGGGGAATTCAGAACACTGAAGCTTTCTTT
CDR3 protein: CASSRRGIQNTEAFF

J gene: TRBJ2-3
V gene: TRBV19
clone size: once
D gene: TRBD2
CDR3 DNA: TGTGCCAGTAGTATCCCCCGACCTAGCGGGGGGGCGAAATTGGATACGCAGTATTTT
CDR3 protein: CASSIPRPSGGAKLDTQYF

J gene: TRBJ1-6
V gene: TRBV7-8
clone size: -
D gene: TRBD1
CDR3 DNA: TGTGCCAGCAGCGCTGGACAGGGCTCACCCCTCCACTTT
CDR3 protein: CASSAGQGSPLHF

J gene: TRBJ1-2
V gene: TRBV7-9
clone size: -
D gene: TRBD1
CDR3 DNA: TGTGCCAGCAGCTTGGGGGACAGCTATGGCTACACCTTC
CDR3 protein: CASSLGDSYGYTF

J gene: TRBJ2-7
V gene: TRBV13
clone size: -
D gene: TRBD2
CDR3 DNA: TGTGCCAGCAGCGATGGGACTAGCGGGGGGAGATCCTACGAGCAGTACTTC
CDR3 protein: CASSDGTSGGRSYEQYF

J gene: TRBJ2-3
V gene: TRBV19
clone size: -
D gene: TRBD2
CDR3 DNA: TGTGCCAGTAGTAGCCAACTAGCGGGGGGGCCTACGCAGTATTTT
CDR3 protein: CASSSQLAGGPTQYF

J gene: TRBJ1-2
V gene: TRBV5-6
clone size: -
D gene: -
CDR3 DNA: TGTGCCAGCAGCTTGGGCCAACAGAACTATGGCTACACCTTC
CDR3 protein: CASSLGQQNYGYTF

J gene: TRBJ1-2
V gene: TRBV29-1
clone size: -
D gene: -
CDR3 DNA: TGCAGCGTCGATACCCTACGCCGGGGCTACACCTTC
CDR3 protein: CSVDTLRRGYTF

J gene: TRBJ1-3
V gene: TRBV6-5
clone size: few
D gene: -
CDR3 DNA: TGTGCCAGCAGTTACTCTAGATTTGAGGGTGGAAACACCATATATTTT
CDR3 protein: CASSYSRFEGGNTIYF

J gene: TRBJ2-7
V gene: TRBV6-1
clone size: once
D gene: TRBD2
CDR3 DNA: TGTGCCAGCGCTGTTCGGGGGGGAGGATCCTACGAGCAGTACTTC
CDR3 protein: CASAVRGGGSYEQYF

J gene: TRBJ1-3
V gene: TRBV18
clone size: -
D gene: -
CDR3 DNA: TGTGCCAGCTCACCACCCGGGTCACTCTCTGGAAACACCATATATTTT
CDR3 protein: CASSPPGSLSGNTIYF

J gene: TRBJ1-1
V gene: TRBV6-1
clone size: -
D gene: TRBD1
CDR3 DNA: TGTGCCAGCAGTGATCAGGGGGGAATGAACTCTGAAGCTTTCTTT
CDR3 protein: CASSDQGGMNSEAFF

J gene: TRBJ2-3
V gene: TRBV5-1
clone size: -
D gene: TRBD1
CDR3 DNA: TGCGCCAGCAGCTTAAGGACAGGGGGGCATACCACAGATACGCAGTATTTT
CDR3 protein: CASSLRTGGHTTDTQYF

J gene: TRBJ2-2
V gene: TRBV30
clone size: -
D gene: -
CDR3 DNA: TGTGCCTGGAGTGTACCGAACAGGTTCACCGGGGAGCTGTTTTTT
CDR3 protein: CAWSVPNRFTGELFF

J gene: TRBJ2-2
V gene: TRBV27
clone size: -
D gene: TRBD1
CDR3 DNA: TGTGCCAGCAGTCCCGGGACAGGGACGTTTGGGGAGCTGTTTTTT
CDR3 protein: CASSPGTGTFGELFF

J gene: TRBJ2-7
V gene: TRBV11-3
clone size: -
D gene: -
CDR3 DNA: TGTGCCAGCAGCTTAGATGGGAGCTCCTACGAGCAGTACTTC
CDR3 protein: CASSLDGSSYEQYF

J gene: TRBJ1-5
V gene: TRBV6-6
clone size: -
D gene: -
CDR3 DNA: TGTGCCAGCAGTTACTCGACTGAGAATCAGCCCCAGCATTTT
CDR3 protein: CASSYSTENQPQHF

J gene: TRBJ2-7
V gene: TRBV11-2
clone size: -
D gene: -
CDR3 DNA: TGTGCCAGCAGCTTAGAGCGGGGATCAAGGGAGCAGTACTTC
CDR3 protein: CASSLERGSREQYF

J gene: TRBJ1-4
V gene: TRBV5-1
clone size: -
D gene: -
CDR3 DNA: TGCGCCAGCAGCTTCGGGGGAGGCGAAAAACTGTTTTTT
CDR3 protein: CASSFGGGEKLFF

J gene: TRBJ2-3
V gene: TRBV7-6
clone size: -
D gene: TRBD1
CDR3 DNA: TGTGCCAGCAGCTTTGGACAGGGGAGAGATACGCAGTATTTT
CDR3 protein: CASSFGQGRDTQYF

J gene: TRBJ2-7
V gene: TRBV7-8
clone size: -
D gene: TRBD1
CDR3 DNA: TGTGCCAGCAGCTTAGTACGGACAGGGGGGCAAGAGCAGTACTTC
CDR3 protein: CASSLVRTGGQEQYF

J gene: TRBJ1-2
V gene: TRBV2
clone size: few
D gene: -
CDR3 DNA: TGTGCCAGCAGTACGGGACTTTATGGCTACACCTTC
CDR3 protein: CASSTGLYGYTF

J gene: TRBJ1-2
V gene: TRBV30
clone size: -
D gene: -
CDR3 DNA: TGTGCCTGGAGTGTCGAGACTAACGGCTACACCTTC
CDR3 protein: CAWSVETNGYTF

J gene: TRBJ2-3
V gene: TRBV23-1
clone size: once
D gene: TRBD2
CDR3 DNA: TGCGCCAGCAGCCGGGGGGGGGTGGCAGATACGCAGTATTTT
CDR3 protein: CASSRGGVADTQYF

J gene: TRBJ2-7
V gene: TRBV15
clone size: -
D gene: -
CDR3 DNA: TGTGCCACCAGCAGAGATGTAGCGTTACACAGGGGGGGCGAGCAGTACTTC
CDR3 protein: CATSRDVALHRGGEQYF

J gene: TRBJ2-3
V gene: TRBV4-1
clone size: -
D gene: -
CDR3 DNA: TGCGCCAGCAGCCAAGATAGGCTAGCTAGCACAGATACGCAGTATTTT
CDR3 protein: CASSQDRLASTDTQYF

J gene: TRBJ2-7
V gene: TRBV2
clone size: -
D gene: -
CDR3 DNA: TGTGCCAGCAGCCGACTGGGACTTCCCTCCTACGAGCAGTACTTC
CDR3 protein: CASSRLGLPSYEQYF

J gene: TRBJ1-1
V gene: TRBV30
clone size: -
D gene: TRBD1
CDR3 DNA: TGTGCCTGGATAAGGGACAGTTACACTGAAGCTTTCTTT
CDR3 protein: CAWIRDSYTEAFF

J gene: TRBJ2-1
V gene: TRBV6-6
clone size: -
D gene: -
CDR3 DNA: TGTGCCAGCAGACGGGGAAGGATCGACAGGAACAATGAGCAGTTCTTC
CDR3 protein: CASRRGRIDRNNEQFF